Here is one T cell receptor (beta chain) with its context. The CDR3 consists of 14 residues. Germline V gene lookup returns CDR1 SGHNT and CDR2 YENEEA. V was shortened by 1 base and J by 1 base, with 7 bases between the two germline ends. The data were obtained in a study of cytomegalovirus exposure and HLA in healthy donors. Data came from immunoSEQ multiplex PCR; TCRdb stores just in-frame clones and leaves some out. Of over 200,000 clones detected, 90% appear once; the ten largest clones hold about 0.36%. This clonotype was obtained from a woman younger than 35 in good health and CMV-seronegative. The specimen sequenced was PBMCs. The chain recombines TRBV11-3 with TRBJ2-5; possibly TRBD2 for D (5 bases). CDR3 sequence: CASSLGGSQETQYF. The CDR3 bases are TGTGCCAGCAGCTTAGGAGGGAGCCAAGAGACCCAGTACTTC.